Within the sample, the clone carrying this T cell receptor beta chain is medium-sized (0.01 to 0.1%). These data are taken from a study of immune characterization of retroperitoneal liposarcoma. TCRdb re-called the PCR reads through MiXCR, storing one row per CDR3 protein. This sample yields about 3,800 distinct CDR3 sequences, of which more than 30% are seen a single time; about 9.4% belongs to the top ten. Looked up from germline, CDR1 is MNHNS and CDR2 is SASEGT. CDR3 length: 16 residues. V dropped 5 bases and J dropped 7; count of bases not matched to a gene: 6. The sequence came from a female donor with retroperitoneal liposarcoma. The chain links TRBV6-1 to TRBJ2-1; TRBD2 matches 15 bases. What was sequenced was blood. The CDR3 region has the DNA TGTGCCAGCAGTTGGACTAGCGGGAGGGGGATAAATGAGCAGTTCTTC. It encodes CASSWTSGRGINEQFF.